Listed here are 5 T cell receptor beta chains from one sample, sequenced in a study of cytomegalovirus exposure and HLA in healthy donors. PCR used 60 Vbeta primers and 13 Jbeta primers. Here immunoSEQ multiplex PCR was the method, and the copy in TCRdb shows in-frame clones only, minus some. The data contain some 100,000 clones, approximately 81% of them seen just once; the ten biggest clones take up over 4%. Specimen: PBMCs. Receptors were obtained from a female donor in good health and CMV-seropositive.

V is TRBV4-2 and J is TRBJ1-4; 12 bases map to TRBD1. The V and J ends lost 2 bases and 10 bases, in that order; junction bases with no gene match: 8. CDR3 length: 16 amino acids. Looked up from germline, CDR1 is LGHNA and CDR2 is YNFKEQ. The CDR3 here is CASSQPTGTGGSKLFF. CDR3 nucleotide sequence: TGTGCCAGCAGCCAACCTACCGGGACAGGGGGCTCAAAACTGTTTTTT.

The chain uses TRBV27 and TRBJ1-6, with D tentatively TRBD1 (5 bases). CDR3 length: 16 amino acids. Trimming left V 3 bases short and J 4 bases short, with 13 bases between. CDR1 is MNHEY, CDR2 SMNVEV, per germline (reference sequence). This CDR3 reads CASSFRTRTYNSPLHF. The DNA of the CDR3 is TGTGCCAGCAGTTTCCGGACAAGAACTTATAATTCACCCCTCCACTTT.

V is TRBV7-9 and J is TRBJ2-5, with 11 bases aligning to TRBD2. CDR1 is SEHNR, CDR2 FQNEAQ, per germline (reference sequence). The CDR3 has 15 residues. With 3 bases clipped from V and 4 bases from J, the junction kept 4 bases outside the gene matches. The CDR3 nucleotides read TGTGCCAGCAGCTTGACTAGCGGGACTGGAGAGACCCAGTACTTC. It yields the protein CASSLTSGTGETQYF.

Remarks on this clone: Germline and junction disagree at one end, which may indicate a read error. This sequence joins TRBV7-9 and TRBJ2-6; possible D gene TRBD1, 5 bases. The length of the CDR3 is 18 residues. Looked up from germline, CDR1 is SEHNR and CDR2 is FQNEAQ (reference sequence). The CDR3: CASSATLGAFSGANGLTF. The DNA for the CDR3 is TGTGCCAGCAGCGCGACGCTAGGGGCCTTCTCTGGGGCCAACGGCCTGACTTTC.

The chain uses TRBV7-2 and TRBJ2-3; 10 nucleotides agree with TRBD1. CDR1 and CDR2 (germline): SGHTA, FQGNSA. Losses at the gene ends were 5 bases for V and 9 bases for J; bases not matched to a gene: 5. The CDR3 length is 13 residues. The CDR3: CASSRTGGSTQYF. Written as DNA, the CDR3 is TGTGCCAGCAGCCGGACAGGGGGATCCACGCAGTATTTT.